The entry below describes one T cell receptor beta chain. The data are from a study of sequential checkpoint blockade in melanoma. The treatment was: randomized to nivolumab then ipilimumab (arm A) or the reverse (arm B). V was cut by 4 bases and J by 0 bases, with 11 bases left in between. Germline CDR1 reads SGHTA; CDR2 reads FQGNSA. This CDR3 has 15 residues. Some clones are missing from TCRdb's copy, which holds only in-frame ones; the method was immunoSEQ multiplex PCR. The data contain about 14,000 clones, 65% to 85% of them singletons. The genes are TRBV7-2 and TRBJ2-3; the D gene is possibly TRBD1 (7 bases). The receptor was isolated from a human patient with melanoma. Some clones in this sample may be carry-over from other donors' samples. The material was CD8+ T cells sorted from blood (inferred from file names), obtained from a patient given nivolumab and ipilimumab in sequence. CDR3 nucleotide sequence: TGTGCCAGCAGCTCGCGGGACAGAAGCACAGATACGCAGTATTTT. This translates into CASSSRDRSTDTQYF.